The T cell receptor (beta chain) under discussion was sequenced for a study of CD8+CD57+ T cells in acquired aplastic anemia. This clonotype was recorded at least ten times. It was genomic DNA that served as the template for profiling TCR beta VDJ and CDR3. TCRdb itself ran the reads through MiXCR, one entry per CDR3 protein. Among 190,000 or so distinct CDR3 sequences, under 50% were seen once, and the ten largest hold around 2%. Flow cytometry had shown expanded CD8+CD57+ cells in the patients chosen for sequencing. The length of the CDR3 is 16 residues. The junction had 15 bases not matched to a gene; V was cut back by 4 bases and J by 7 bases. Per germline, CDR1 SGDLS and CDR2 YYNGEE.

This sequence joins TRBV9 and TRBJ1-2, with 8 bases identical to TRBD1. The specimen was sorted CD4+, CD8+, or CD8+CD57+ T cells (not recorded which) from PBMCs. The sequence came from a human donor with aplastic anemia. This chain's CDR3 is CASSPPSGRGRGGYTF. CDR3 coding DNA: TGTGCCAGCAGCCCCCCTTCGGGCAGGGGGCGCGGTGGCTACACCTTC.